Ten or more counts support the clone carrying this TCR beta chain. Its target is unknown. One entry per CDR3 protein, called by TCRdb with MiXCR from the RACE reads. Of tens of thousands of distinct CDR3 sequences listed, 9% to 9.5% are singletons. Time point noted: patch test 3, about 24 weeks after DPC sensitization. Specified treatment: therapeutic diphenylcyclopropenone sensitization with weekly scalp DPC. Unfractionated whole blood was the source of the extracted total RNA. Patch tests were applied only after blood draws. The data stem from a study of human T cells and chemical hapten exposure. Turning to the study itself: Patients were mainly female, each with alopecia areata, totalis or universalis.

Regarding the study as a whole: Unchanged with DPC sensitization were TCRs above 1 in 1000 frequency.

The sequence was collected from a middle-aged man with alopecia areata. Some clones in this sample may be carry-over from other donors' samples. The sample in question was whole blood, obtained in connection with sensitization to the hapten diphenylcyclopropenone (DPC).

The CDR3 sequence is CASTGPGDIQYF. CDR3 sequence (DNA): TGCGCCAGCACGGGGCCGGGAGACATTCAGTACTTC. V gene TRBV5-1 combines with J gene TRBJ2-4; the D gene is possibly TRBD2 (6 bases). Germline V gene data show CDR1 as SGHRS and CDR2 as YFSETQ. V gave up 6 bases and J gave up 8 bases, with 12 bases separating them. The CDR3 runs to 12 residues.